A selection of T cell receptor beta chains follows, all from one sample in a study of CD8 T cells in ankylosing spondylitis. MiXCR was run by TCRdb on the 5' RACE reads, yielding one entry per CDR3 protein. In the table there are fewer than 400,000 distinct CDR3 sequences, roughly 15% of which are singletons. The sequenced sample was blood, either unsorted or a sorted T cell fraction (not recorded which). All receptors derive from a male donor with ankylosing spondylitis or in good health (not recorded which). Each CDR3 is given with its conserved first and last residue. A D gene is named only where the DNA matches it firmly. Clone size is shown for a subset of rows, as once, few, many or a class of expanded clone.

d_gene: TRBD2
abundance: many
v_gene: TRBV7-9
j_gene: TRBJ2-1
CDR3nt: TGTGCCAGCAGACTCATTACGGGGGGGCGACCCAATGAGCAGTTCTTC
CDR3aa: CASRLITGGRPNEQFF

d_gene: NA
abundance: few
v_gene: TRBV20-1
j_gene: TRBJ2-7
CDR3nt: TGCAGTGCTAGAACAGGGATCTCCTACGAGCAGTACTTC
CDR3aa: CSARTGISYEQYF

d_gene: NA
abundance: few
v_gene: TRBV10-3
j_gene: TRBJ2-7
CDR3nt: TGTGCCACCTATAAGGGAGGGGGGCTAGCGGTGAAGTACTTC
CDR3aa: CATYKGGGLAVKYF

d_gene: TRBD1
abundance: few
v_gene: TRBV29-1
j_gene: TRBJ1-1
CDR3nt: TGCAGCGTGCTAACAGGGGTGAACACTGAAGCTTTCTTT
CDR3aa: CSVLTGVNTEAFF

d_gene: NA
abundance: few
v_gene: TRBV20-1
j_gene: TRBJ1-2
CDR3nt: TGCAGTGCTAGGGTCGGTCGGGGCTACACCTTC
CDR3aa: CSARVGRGYTF

d_gene: NA
abundance: few
v_gene: TRBV5-5
j_gene: TRBJ1-2
CDR3nt: TGTGCCAGCAGCTTGAGTCGCGGGGAGGGGCCCAATGGCTACACCTTC
CDR3aa: CASSLSRGEGPNGYTF

d_gene: TRBD2
abundance: NA
v_gene: TRBV11-2
j_gene: TRBJ2-1
CDR3nt: TGTGCCAGCAGCCGCGGGACTAGCTACAATGAGCAGTTCTTC
CDR3aa: CASSRGTSYNEQFF

d_gene: TRBD1
abundance: few
v_gene: TRBV3-1
j_gene: TRBJ2-2
CDR3nt: TGTGCCAGCAGCCAATCCGGGACAGCGAACACCGGGGAGCTGTTTTTT
CDR3aa: CASSQSGTANTGELFF

d_gene: TRBD1
abundance: NA
v_gene: TRBV7-9
j_gene: TRBJ1-2
CDR3nt: TGTGCCAGCAGCGGGACAGGGGGCCGGGCCGTCTATGGCTACACCTTC
CDR3aa: CASSGTGGRAVYGYTF

d_gene: NA
abundance: NA
v_gene: TRBV5-6
j_gene: TRBJ1-1
CDR3nt: TGTGCCAGCGCCCTCCAAGGGGGGATTGGCACTGAAGCTTTCTTT
CDR3aa: CASALQGGIGTEAFF

d_gene: TRBD1
abundance: few
v_gene: TRBV24-1
j_gene: TRBJ2-3
CDR3nt: TGTGCCACCAGTGATTCCAAGGGGGCCCGAGGGACAGATACGCAGTATTTT
CDR3aa: CATSDSKGARGTDTQYF

d_gene: TRBD2
abundance: few
v_gene: TRBV6-2/TRBV6-3
j_gene: TRBJ2-3
CDR3nt: TGTGCCAGCAGGCGTACTAGCGGCTCAGATACGCAGTATTTT
CDR3aa: CASRRTSGSDTQYF

d_gene: NA
abundance: NA
v_gene: TRBV30
j_gene: TRBJ1-2
CDR3nt: TGTGCCTGGAAGTGGGGGCGCGGTAGCTATGGCTACACCTTC
CDR3aa: CAWKWGRGSYGYTF

d_gene: NA
abundance: few
v_gene: TRBV2
j_gene: TRBJ2-3
CDR3nt: TGTGCCAGCAGTGAAGCCAGAGCGGATACGCAGTATTTT
CDR3aa: CASSEARADTQYF

d_gene: NA
abundance: few
v_gene: TRBV7-8
j_gene: TRBJ2-7
CDR3nt: TGTGCCAGCAGGCATGTGGTGGGGCCGGGGGAGCAGTACTTC
CDR3aa: CASRHVVGPGEQYF

d_gene: TRBD1
abundance: many
v_gene: TRBV12-3/TRBV12-4
j_gene: TRBJ1-1
CDR3nt: TGTGCCAGCAGAGAGCCAGGGGGCGTCACTGAAGCTTTCTTT
CDR3aa: CASREPGGVTEAFF

d_gene: TRBD1
abundance: NA
v_gene: TRBV2
j_gene: TRBJ1-5
CDR3nt: TGTGCCAGCAGTGCGCGGACAGGGGATTGGCCCCAGCATTTT
CDR3aa: CASSARTGDWPQHF

d_gene: TRBD1
abundance: NA
v_gene: TRBV25-1
j_gene: TRBJ2-5
CDR3nt: TGTGCCAGCACCCTAAGAGGGGGCTTCCAAGAGACCCAGTACTTC
CDR3aa: CASTLRGGFQETQYF

d_gene: NA
abundance: many
v_gene: TRBV5-1
j_gene: TRBJ2-3
CDR3nt: TGTGCCAGCAGTGGGGGAACAGATACGCAGTATTTT
CDR3aa: CASSGGTDTQYF

d_gene: NA
abundance: few
v_gene: TRBV7-9
j_gene: TRBJ2-3
CDR3nt: TGTGCCAGCAGCTTCGGAAGCTCAGATACGCAGTATTTT
CDR3aa: CASSFGSSDTQYF

d_gene: TRBD1
abundance: few
v_gene: TRBV5-1
j_gene: TRBJ1-1
CDR3nt: TGCGCCAGCAGCCCTTCAATCCTACAGGGGAGTCGGGCTTTCTTT
CDR3aa: CASSPSILQGSRAFF

d_gene: TRBD1
abundance: NA
v_gene: TRBV4-2
j_gene: TRBJ1-6
CDR3nt: TGTGCCAGCAGCCAAGAGGGGACAGGGGGCAGTAATTCACCCCTCCACTTT
CDR3aa: CASSQEGTGGSNSPLHF

d_gene: NA
abundance: NA
v_gene: TRBV24-1
j_gene: TRBJ1-1
CDR3nt: TGTGCCACCAGTGAAAATACAGAGGACACTGAAGCTTTCTTT
CDR3aa: CATSENTEDTEAFF

d_gene: NA
abundance: many
v_gene: TRBV7-2
j_gene: TRBJ2-1
CDR3nt: TGTGCCAGCAGCCTCGGGAGGGGGCCCTACAATGAGCAGTTCTTC
CDR3aa: CASSLGRGPYNEQFF

d_gene: TRBD1
abundance: NA
v_gene: TRBV4-2
j_gene: TRBJ1-2
CDR3nt: TGTGCCAGCAGCCAAGGTGGGACAGAAACGGCTCGCTACACCTTC
CDR3aa: CASSQGGTETARYTF

d_gene: NA
abundance: few
v_gene: TRBV7-9
j_gene: TRBJ2-1
CDR3nt: TGTGCCAGCAGCTTAGGAGGCCCCAGCTCCTACAATGAGCAGTTCTTC
CDR3aa: CASSLGGPSSYNEQFF

d_gene: TRBD2
abundance: NA
v_gene: TRBV12-3/TRBV12-4
j_gene: TRBJ2-2
CDR3nt: TGTGCCAGCAATGGGGCTAGCGGGAAGAACACCGGGGAGCTGTTTTTT
CDR3aa: CASNGASGKNTGELFF

d_gene: NA
abundance: few
v_gene: TRBV10-3
j_gene: TRBJ2-2
CDR3nt: TGTGCCATCAGTCAGAGATCCGCGCAAGAGACCGGGGAGCTGTTTTTT
CDR3aa: CAISQRSAQETGELFF

d_gene: NA
abundance: NA
v_gene: TRBV7-8
j_gene: TRBJ1-3
CDR3nt: TGTGCCAGCAGCTTAACCCGAATCGGTGGAAACACCATATATTTT
CDR3aa: CASSLTRIGGNTIYF

d_gene: TRBD2
abundance: NA
v_gene: TRBV7-9
j_gene: TRBJ2-5
CDR3nt: TGTGCCAGCAGCCCCGGGACTAGCGGGAGGCGGGAAGAGACCCAGTACTTC
CDR3aa: CASSPGTSGRREETQYF

d_gene: TRBD1
abundance: few
v_gene: TRBV5-1
j_gene: TRBJ2-2
CDR3nt: TGCGCCAGCAGCCCAGGGGGCTCGATCACCGGGGAGCTGTTTTTT
CDR3aa: CASSPGGSITGELFF

d_gene: TRBD2
abundance: many
v_gene: TRBV10-2
j_gene: TRBJ2-7
CDR3nt: TGCGCCACCGCCTTCGAGCGGGAAAGGAACGAGCAGTACTTC
CDR3aa: CATAFERERNEQYF

d_gene: NA
abundance: few
v_gene: TRBV7-8
j_gene: TRBJ2-7
CDR3nt: TGTGCCAGCAGCTCCTCTCCGGACAGCTCCTACGAGCAGTACTTC
CDR3aa: CASSSSPDSSYEQYF

d_gene: NA
abundance: few
v_gene: TRBV14
j_gene: TRBJ2-3
CDR3nt: TGTGCCAGCAGCCAGTCGCGGAGCCCGTTCACAGATACGCAGTATTTT
CDR3aa: CASSQSRSPFTDTQYF

d_gene: NA
abundance: many
v_gene: TRBV25-1
j_gene: TRBJ1-2
CDR3nt: TGTGCCAGCAGTGAAAATTCCCGGGGGTATGGCTACACCTTC
CDR3aa: CASSENSRGYGYTF

d_gene: NA
abundance: NA
v_gene: TRBV3-1
j_gene: TRBJ1-6
CDR3nt: TGTGCCAGCAGCCGCGACAGAAGGTACGATTCACCCCTCCACTTT
CDR3aa: CASSRDRRYDSPLHF

d_gene: TRBD2
abundance: few
v_gene: TRBV12-3/TRBV12-4
j_gene: TRBJ2-1
CDR3nt: TGTGCCAGCACCCGGACTAGCGGGGTCTACAATGAGCAGTTCTTC
CDR3aa: CASTRTSGVYNEQFF

d_gene: NA
abundance: few
v_gene: TRBV27
j_gene: TRBJ1-5
CDR3nt: TGTGCCCGGGCAGCAAGGCGGTATAGCAATCAGCCCCAGCATTTT
CDR3aa: CARAARRYSNQPQHF

d_gene: NA
abundance: few
v_gene: TRBV7-8
j_gene: TRBJ1-5
CDR3nt: TGTGCCAGCAGCTTACGGCGGTTTGAGCCGGATCAGCCCCAGCATTTT
CDR3aa: CASSLRRFEPDQPQHF

d_gene: NA
abundance: many
v_gene: TRBV12-3/TRBV12-4
j_gene: TRBJ2-1
CDR3nt: TGTGCCAGCAGACCGGGACGGGCTAAGTTCAAGGCCTACAATGAGCAGTTCTTC
CDR3aa: CASRPGRAKFKAYNEQFF

d_gene: TRBD2
abundance: NA
v_gene: TRBV2
j_gene: TRBJ2-1
CDR3nt: TGTGCCGCCCAGACTAGCGGGAGGGCCAATGAGCAGTTCTTC
CDR3aa: CAAQTSGRANEQFF

d_gene: NA
abundance: NA
v_gene: TRBV24-1
j_gene: TRBJ1-1
CDR3nt: TGTGCCAATTTTCGTGACAGGTACACTGAAGCTTTCTTT
CDR3aa: CANFRDRYTEAFF

d_gene: TRBD1
abundance: NA
v_gene: TRBV29-1
j_gene: TRBJ1-4
CDR3nt: TGCAGCGTCCGTCCTACAGGGGGAACTAATGAAAAACTGTTTTTT
CDR3aa: CSVRPTGGTNEKLFF

d_gene: NA
abundance: NA
v_gene: TRBV5-6
j_gene: TRBJ2-7
CDR3nt: TGTGCCAGCAGCTCCGTAAGAACCTTTCCATCGGACTTC
CDR3aa: CASSSVRTFPSDF

d_gene: TRBD1
abundance: few
v_gene: TRBV20-1
j_gene: TRBJ1-6
CDR3nt: TGCAGTGCTACCAAAGGACAGGGGGCTGGTTCACCCCTCCACTTT
CDR3aa: CSATKGQGAGSPLHF

d_gene: NA
abundance: NA
v_gene: TRBV4-1
j_gene: TRBJ1-5
CDR3nt: TGCGCCAGCAGCCAAGGGGTATTCCTGAGCAATCAGCCCCAGCATTTT
CDR3aa: CASSQGVFLSNQPQHF

d_gene: TRBD2
abundance: few
v_gene: TRBV20-1
j_gene: TRBJ2-7
CDR3nt: TGCAGTGCTAGAGCCCCCCCAGGACTAGCGGGAATAACCTACGAGCAGTACTTC
CDR3aa: CSARAPPGLAGITYEQYF